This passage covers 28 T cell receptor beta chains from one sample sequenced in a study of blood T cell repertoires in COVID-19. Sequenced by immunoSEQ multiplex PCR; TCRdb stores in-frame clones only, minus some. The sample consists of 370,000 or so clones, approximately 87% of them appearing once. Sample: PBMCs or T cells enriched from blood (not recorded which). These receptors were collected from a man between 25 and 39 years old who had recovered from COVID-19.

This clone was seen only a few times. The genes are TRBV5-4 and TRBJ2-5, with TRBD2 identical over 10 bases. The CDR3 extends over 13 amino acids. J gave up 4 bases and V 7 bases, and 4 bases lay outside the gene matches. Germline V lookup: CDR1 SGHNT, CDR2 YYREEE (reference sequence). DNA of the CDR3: TGTGCCAGCGGTAGCGGGGGGCGAGAGACCCAGTACTTC. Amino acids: CASGSGGRETQYF.

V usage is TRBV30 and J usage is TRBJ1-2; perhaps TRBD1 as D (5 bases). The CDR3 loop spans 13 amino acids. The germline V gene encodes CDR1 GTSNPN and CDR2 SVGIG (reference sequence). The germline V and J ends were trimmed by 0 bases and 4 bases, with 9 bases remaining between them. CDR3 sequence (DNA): TGTGCCTGGAGTGTTGGCCAGGGCTATGGCTACACCTTC. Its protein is CAWSVGQGYGYTF.

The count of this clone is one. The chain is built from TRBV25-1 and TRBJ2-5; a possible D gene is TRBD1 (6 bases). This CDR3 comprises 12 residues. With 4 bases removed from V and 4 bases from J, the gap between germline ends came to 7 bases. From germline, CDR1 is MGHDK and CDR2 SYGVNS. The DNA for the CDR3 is TGTGCCAGCAGTGTCAGGGGAGAGACCCAGTACTTC. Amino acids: CASSVRGETQYF. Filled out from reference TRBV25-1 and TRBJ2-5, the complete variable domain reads EADIYQTPRYLVIGTGKKITLECSQTMGHDKMYWYQQDPGMELHLIHYSYGVNSTEKGDLSSESTVSRIRTEHFPLTLESARPSHTSQYLCASSVRGETQYFGPGTRLLVL.

The CDR3 DNA is TGTGCCAGTAGTCAGGCGGGGATGAACACTGAAGCTTTCTTT. Translation: CASSQAGMNTEAFF. The chain uses TRBV19 and TRBJ1-1; unclear D gene. Germline CDR1 and CDR2: LNHDA and SQIVND (reference sequence). Trimming pared 5 bases from V and 0 bases from J, leaving 10 bases between. This CDR3 comprises 14 residues.

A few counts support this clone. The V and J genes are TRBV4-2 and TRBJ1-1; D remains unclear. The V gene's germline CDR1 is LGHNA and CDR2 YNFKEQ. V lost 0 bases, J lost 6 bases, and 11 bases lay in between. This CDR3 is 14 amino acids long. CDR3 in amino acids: CASSQEFRYPEAFF. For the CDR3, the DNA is TGTGCCAGCAGCCAAGAATTCAGATACCCTGAAGCTTTCTTT.

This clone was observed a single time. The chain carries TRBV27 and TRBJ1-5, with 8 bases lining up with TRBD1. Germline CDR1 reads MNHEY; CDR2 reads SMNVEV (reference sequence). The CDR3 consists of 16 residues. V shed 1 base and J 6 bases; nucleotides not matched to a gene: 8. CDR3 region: CASSLWARGLGQPQHF. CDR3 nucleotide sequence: TGTGCCAGCAGTTTATGGGCCAGGGGGCTTGGTCAGCCCCAGCATTTT.

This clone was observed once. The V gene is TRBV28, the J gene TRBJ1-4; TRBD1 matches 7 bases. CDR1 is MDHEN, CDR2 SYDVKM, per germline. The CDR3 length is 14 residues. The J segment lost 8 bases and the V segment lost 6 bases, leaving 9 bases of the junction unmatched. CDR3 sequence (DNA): TGTGCCAGCAGCCCCGGGGGACAGATGGAAAAACTGTTTTTT. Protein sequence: CASSPGGQMEKLFF.

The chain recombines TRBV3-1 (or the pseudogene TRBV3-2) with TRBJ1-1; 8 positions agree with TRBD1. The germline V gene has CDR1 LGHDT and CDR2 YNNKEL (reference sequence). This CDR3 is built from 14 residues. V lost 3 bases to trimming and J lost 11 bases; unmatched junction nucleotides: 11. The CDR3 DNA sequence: TGTGCCAGCAGCCACCGAGATACAGGGGGTGCGGCTTTCTTT. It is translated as CASSHRDTGGAAFF.

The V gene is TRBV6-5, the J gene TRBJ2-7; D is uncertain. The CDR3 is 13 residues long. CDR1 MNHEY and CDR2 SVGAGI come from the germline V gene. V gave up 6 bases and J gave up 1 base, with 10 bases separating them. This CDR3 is CASSFLTSYEQYF. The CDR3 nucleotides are TGTGCCAGCAGCTTCTTAACTTCCTACGAGCAGTACTTC.

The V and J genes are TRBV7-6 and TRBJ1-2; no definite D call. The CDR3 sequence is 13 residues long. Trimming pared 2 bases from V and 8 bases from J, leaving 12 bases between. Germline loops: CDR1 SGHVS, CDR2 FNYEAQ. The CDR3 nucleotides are TGTGCCAGCAGCTTATACGGGTTGGAGGGCTACACCTTC. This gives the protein CASSLYGLEGYTF.

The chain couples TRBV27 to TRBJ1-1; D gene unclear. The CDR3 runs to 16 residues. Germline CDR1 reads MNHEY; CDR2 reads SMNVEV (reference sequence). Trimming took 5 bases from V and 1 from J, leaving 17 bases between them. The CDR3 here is CASSPGGYVRNTEAFF. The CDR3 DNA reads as TGTGCCAGCAGTCCAGGTGGATACGTAAGGAACACTGAAGCTTTCTTT.

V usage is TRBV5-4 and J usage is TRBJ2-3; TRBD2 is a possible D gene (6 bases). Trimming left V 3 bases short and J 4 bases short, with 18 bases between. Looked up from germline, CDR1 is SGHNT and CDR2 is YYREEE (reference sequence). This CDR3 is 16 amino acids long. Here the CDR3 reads CASSSPTRFRADTQYF. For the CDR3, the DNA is TGTGCCAGCAGCTCACCGACTAGGTTTCGTGCAGATACGCAGTATTTT.

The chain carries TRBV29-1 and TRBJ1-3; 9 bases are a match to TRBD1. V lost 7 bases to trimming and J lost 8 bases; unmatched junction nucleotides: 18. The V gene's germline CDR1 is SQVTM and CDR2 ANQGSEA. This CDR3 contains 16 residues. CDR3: CSESAEARDRDDTIYF. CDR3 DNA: TGCAGCGAGTCAGCAGAAGCTCGGGACAGGGACGACACCATATATTTT.

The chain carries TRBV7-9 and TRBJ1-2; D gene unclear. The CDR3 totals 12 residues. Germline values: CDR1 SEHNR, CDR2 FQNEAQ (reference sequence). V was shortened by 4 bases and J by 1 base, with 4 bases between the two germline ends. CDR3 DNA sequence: TGTGCCAGCAGCTCCCTTAACTATGGCTACACCTTC. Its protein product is CASSSLNYGYTF.

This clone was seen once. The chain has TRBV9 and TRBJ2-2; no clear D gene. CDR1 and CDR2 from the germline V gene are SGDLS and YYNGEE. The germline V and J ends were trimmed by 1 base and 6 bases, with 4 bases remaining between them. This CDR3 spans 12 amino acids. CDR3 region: CASSVSSGELFF. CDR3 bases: TGTGCCAGCAGCGTATCCTCCGGGGAGCTGTTTTTT.

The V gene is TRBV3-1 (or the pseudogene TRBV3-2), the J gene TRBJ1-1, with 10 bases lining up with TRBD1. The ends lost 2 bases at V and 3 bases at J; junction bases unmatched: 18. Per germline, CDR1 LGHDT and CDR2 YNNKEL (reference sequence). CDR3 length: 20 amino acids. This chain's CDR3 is CASSQLDRQGARLLDTEAFF. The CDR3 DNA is TGTGCCAGCAGCCAACTCGACAGACAGGGGGCGCGTCTTTTGGACACTGAAGCTTTCTTT.

The CDR3 region is CARVADPPAGGDQPQHF. The CDR3 nucleotides are TGTGCCAGAGTAGCCGATCCGCCAGCAGGGGGTGATCAGCCCCAGCATTTT. The gene calls are TRBV19 and TRBJ1-5; 7 bases line up with TRBD1. The CDR3 consists of 17 residues. Germline V gene data show CDR1 as LNHDA and CDR2 as SQIVND (reference sequence). The junction had 19 bases not matched to a gene; V was cut back by 9 bases and J by 5 bases.

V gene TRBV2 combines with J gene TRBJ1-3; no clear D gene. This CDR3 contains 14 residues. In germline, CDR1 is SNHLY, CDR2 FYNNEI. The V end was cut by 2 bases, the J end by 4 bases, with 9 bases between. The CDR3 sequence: CASSERVSGNTIYF. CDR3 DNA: TGTGCCAGCAGTGAACGGGTATCGGGAAACACCATATATTTT.

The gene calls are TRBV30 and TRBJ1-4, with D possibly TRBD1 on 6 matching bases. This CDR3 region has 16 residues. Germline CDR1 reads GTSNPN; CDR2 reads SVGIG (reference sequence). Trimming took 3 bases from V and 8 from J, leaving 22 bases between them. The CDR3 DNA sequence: TGTGCCTGGAGAATTTGGTTGGGCAGGGGAGAGGAAAAACTGTTTTTT. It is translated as CAWRIWLGRGEEKLFF.

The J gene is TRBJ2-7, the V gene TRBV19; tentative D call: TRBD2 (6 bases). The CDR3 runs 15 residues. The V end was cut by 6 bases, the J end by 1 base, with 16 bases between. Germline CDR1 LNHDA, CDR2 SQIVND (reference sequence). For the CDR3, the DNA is TGTGCCAGTAGCCGAGGAATACGGGGGTCCTACGAGCAGTACTTC. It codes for CASSRGIRGSYEQYF.

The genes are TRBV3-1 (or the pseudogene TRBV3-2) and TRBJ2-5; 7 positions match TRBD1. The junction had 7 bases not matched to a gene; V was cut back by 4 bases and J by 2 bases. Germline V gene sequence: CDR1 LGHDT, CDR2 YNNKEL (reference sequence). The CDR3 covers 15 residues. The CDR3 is CASSLRGGRQETQYF. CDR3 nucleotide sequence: TGTGCCAGCAGCCTACGAGGGGGCCGGCAAGAGACCCAGTACTTC.

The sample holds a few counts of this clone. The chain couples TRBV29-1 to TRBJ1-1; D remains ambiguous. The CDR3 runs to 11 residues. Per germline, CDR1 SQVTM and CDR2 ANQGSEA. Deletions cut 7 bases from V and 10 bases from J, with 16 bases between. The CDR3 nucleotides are TGCAGCGCCCGCGAGGCGGCGGGAGCTTTCTTT. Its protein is CSAREAAGAFF.

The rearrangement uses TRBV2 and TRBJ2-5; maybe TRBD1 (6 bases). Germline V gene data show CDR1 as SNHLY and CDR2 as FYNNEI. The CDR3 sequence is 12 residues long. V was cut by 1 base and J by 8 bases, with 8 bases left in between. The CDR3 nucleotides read TGTGCCAGCAGTGAAGGAGGGGGAACCCAGTACTTC. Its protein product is CASSEGGGTQYF.

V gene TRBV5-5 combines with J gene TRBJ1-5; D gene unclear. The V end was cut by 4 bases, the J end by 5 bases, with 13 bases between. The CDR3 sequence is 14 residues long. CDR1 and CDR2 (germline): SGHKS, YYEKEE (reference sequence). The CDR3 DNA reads TGTGCCAGCAGCCTTTTCTTGAGGGATCAGCCCCAGCATTTT. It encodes CASSLFLRDQPQHF.

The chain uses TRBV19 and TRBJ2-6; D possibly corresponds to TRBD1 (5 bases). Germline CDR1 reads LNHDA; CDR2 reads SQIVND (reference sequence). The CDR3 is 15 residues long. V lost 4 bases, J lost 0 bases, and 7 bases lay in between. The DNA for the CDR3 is TGTGCCAGTAGTACAGGGCCCTCTGGGGCCAACGTCCTGACTTTC. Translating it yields CASSTGPSGANVLTF.

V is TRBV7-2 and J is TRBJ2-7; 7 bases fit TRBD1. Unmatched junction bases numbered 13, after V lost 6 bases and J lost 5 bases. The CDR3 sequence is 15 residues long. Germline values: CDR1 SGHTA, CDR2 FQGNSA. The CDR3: CASSTSGTEGDEQYF. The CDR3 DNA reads TGTGCCAGCAGTACCTCCGGGACAGAGGGGGACGAGCAGTACTTC.

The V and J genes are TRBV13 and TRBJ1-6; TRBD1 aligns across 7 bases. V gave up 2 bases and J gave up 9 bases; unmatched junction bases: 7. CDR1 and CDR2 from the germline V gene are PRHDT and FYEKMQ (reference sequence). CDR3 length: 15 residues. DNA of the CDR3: TGTGCCAGCAGCTTAACCGGGCAGGGGGGTTCACCCCTCCACTTT. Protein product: CASSLTGQGGSPLHF. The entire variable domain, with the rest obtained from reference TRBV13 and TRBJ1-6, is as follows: AAGVIQSPRHLIKEKRETATLKCYPIPRHDTVYWYQQGPGQDPQFLISFYEKMQSDKGSIPDRFSAQQFSDYHSELNMSSLELGDSALYFCASSLTGQGGSPLHFGNGTRLTVT.

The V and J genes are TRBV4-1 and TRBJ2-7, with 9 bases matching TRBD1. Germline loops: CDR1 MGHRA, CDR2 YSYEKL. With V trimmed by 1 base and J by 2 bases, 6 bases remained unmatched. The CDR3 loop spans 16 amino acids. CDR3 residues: CASSQGFRQGAYEQYF. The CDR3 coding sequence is TGCGCCAGCAGCCAAGGCTTTAGACAGGGGGCCTACGAGCAGTACTTC.